Below, one TCR beta chain is given with its context. Sequencing used immunoSEQ multiplex PCR; TCRdb keeps in-frame clones, though not all of them. Among about 11,000 clones listed, 89% were seen once. This entry is derived from a study of T cell clonotyping in hematopoietic cell transplantation. Per germline, CDR1 SEHNR and CDR2 FQNEAQ (reference sequence). V was trimmed by 4 bases and J by 1 base, leaving 9 bases between them. The CDR3 sequence is 14 residues long. The chain links TRBV7-9 to TRBJ2-3, with D unresolved. Sequencing used PBMCs, obtained 100 days after allogeneic stem cell transplant. This TCR derives from an older female patient who had an allogeneic stem cell transplant from an unrelated donor, so the T cells may come from the graft donor. Some clones in this sample may be carry-over from other donors' samples. CDR3 in DNA: TGTGCCAGCAGCTCCCCCCCAGGCACAGATACGCAGTATTTT. Its translation is CASSSPPGTDTQYF. The full variable domain, completed using reference TRBV7-9 and TRBJ2-3, is DTGVSQNPRHKITKRGQNVTFRCDPISEHNRLYWYRQTLGQGPEFLTYFQNEAQLEKSRLLSDRFSAERPKGSFSTLEIQRTEQGDSAMYLCASSSPPGTDTQYFGPGTRLTVL.